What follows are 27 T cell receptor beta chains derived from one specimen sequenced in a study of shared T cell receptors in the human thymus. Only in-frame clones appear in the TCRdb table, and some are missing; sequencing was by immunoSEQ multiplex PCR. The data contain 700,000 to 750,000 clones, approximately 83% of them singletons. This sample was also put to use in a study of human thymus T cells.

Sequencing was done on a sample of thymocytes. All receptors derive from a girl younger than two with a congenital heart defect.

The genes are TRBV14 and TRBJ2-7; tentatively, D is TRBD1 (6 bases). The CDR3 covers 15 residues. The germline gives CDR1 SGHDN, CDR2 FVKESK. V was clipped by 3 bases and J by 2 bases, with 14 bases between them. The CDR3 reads CASSHQGNFPYEQYF. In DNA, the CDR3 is TGTGCCAGCAGCCACCAGGGGAATTTTCCCTACGAGCAGTACTTC.

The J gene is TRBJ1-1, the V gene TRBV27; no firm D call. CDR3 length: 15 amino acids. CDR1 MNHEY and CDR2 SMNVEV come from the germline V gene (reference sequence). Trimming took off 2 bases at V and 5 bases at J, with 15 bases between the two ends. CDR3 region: CASSLRSHGDTEAFF. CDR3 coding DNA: TGTGCCAGCAGTTTAAGATCACATGGAGATACTGAAGCTTTCTTT.

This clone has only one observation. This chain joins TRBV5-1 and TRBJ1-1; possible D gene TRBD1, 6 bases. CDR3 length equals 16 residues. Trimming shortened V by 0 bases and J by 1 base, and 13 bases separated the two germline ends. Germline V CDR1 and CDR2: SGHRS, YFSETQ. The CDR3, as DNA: TGCGCCAGCAGCTTGGCCTTGGGGGCTGGGAACACTGAAGCTTTCTTT. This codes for CASSLALGAGNTEAFF.

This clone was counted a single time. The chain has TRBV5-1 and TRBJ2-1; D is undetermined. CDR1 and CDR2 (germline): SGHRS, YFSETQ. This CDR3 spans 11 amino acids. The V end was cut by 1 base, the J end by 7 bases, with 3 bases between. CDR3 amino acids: CASSLSNEQFF. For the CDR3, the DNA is TGCGCCAGCAGCTTGTCTAATGAGCAGTTCTTC. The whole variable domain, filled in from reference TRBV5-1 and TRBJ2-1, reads KAGVTQTPRYLIKTRGQQVTLSCSPISGHRSVSWYQQTPGQGLQFLFEYFSETQRNKGNFPGRFSGRQFSNSRSEMNVSTLELGDSALYLCASSLSNEQFFGPGTRLTVL.

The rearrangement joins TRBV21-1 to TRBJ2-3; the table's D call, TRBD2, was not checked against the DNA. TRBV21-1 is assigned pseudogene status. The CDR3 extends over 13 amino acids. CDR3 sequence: CASSDRVWRTQYF. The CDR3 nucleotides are TGTGCCAGCAGCGATAGAGTTTGGCGGACGCAGTATTTT.

The CDR3 DNA sequence: TGCGCCAGCAGCCAAGAGGGCAACTATGGCTACACCTTC. It codes for CASSQEGNYGYTF. The chain couples TRBV4-1 to TRBJ1-2; D gene ambiguous. With 0 bases removed from V and 2 bases from J, the gap between germline ends came to 4 bases. This CDR3 region has 13 residues. The germline V gene encodes CDR1 MGHRA and CDR2 YSYEKL.

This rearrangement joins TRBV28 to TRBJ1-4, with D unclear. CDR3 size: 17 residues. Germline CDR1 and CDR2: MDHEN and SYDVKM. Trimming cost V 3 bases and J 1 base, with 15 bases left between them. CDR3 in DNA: TGTGCCAGCAGTTTTCGGGGAGGGAATGGAACTAATGAAAAACTGTTTTTT. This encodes CASSFRGGNGTNEKLFF.

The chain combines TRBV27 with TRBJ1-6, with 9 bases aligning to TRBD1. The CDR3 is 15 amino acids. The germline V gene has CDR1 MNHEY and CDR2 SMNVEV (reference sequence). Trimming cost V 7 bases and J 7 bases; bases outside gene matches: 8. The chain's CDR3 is CASTCGQGKNSPLHF. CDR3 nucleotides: TGTGCCAGCACCTGCGGACAGGGGAAGAATTCACCCCTCCACTTT.

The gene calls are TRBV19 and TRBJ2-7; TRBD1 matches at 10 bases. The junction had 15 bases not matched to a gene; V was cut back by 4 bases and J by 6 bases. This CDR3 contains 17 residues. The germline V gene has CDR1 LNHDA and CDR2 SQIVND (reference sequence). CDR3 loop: CASSTIKDRGKQCEQYF. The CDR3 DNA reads TGTGCCAGTAGTACCATAAAGGACAGGGGGAAACAGTGCGAGCAGTACTTC.

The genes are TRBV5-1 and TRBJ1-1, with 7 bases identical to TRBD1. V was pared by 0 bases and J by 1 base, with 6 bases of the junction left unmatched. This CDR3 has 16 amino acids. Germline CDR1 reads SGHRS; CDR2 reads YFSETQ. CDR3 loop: CASSLGQGRGNTEAFF. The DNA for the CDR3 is TGCGCCAGCAGCTTGGGACAGGGAAGGGGGAACACTGAAGCTTTCTTT.

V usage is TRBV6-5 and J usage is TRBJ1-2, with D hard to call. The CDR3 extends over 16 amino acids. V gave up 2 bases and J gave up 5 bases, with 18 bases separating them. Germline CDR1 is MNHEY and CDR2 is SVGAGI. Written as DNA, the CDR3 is TGTGCCAGCAGTTACCTGGCCCCGACACAGCCTTATGGCTACACCTTC. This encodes CASSYLAPTQPYGYTF.

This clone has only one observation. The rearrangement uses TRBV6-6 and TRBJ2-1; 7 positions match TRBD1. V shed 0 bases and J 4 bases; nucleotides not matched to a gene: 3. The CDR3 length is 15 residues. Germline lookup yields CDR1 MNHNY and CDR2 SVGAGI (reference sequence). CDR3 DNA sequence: TGTGCCAGCAGTTACTCGGGGACAGTGTACAATGAGCAGTTCTTC. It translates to CASSYSGTVYNEQFF.

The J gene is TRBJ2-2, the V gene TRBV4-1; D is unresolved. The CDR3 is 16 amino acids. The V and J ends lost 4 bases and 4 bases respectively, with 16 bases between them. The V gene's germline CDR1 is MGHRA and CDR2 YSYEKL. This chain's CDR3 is CASSPIRVESTGELFF. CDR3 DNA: TGCGCCAGCAGCCCTATCCGGGTAGAAAGCACCGGGGAGCTGTTTTTT.

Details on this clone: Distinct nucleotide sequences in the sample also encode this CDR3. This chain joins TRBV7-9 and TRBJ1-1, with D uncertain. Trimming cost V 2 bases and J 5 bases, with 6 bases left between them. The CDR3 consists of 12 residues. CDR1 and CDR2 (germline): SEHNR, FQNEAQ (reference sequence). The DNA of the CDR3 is TGTGCCAGCAGCTTACGAGGGACTGAAGCTTTCTTT. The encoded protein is CASSLRGTEAFF.

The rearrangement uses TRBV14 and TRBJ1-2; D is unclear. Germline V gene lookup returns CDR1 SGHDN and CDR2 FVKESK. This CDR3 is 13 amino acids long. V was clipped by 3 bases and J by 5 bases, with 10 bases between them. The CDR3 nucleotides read TGTGCCAGCAGCCAGTCAGGTCGTTATGGCTACACCTTC. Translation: CASSQSGRYGYTF.

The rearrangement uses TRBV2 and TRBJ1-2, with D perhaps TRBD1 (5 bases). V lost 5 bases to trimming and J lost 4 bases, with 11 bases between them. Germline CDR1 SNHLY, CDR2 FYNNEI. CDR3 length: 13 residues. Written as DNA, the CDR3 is TGTGCCAGCAGTCGACAGTTTTCCTATGGCTACACCTTC. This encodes CASSRQFSYGYTF.

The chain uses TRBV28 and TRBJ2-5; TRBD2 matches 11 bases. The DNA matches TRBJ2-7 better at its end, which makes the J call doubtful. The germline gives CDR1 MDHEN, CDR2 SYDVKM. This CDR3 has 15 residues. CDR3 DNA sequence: TGTGCCAGCAGGCCTCTAGCGGGGGGCGCCTACGAGCAGTACTTC. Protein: CASRPLAGGAYEQYF.

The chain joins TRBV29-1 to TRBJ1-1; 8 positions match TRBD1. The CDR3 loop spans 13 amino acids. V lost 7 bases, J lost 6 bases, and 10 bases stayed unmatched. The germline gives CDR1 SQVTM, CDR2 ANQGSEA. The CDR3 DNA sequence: TGCAGCGCGTATAGGACAGGGAGGGCTGAAGCTTTCTTT. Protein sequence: CSAYRTGRAEAFF.

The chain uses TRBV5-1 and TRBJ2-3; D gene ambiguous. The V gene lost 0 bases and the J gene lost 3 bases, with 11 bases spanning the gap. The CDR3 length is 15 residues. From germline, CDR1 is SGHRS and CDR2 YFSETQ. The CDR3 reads CASSLANRETDTQYF. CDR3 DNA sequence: TGCGCCAGCAGCTTGGCCAACAGAGAGACAGATACGCAGTATTTT.

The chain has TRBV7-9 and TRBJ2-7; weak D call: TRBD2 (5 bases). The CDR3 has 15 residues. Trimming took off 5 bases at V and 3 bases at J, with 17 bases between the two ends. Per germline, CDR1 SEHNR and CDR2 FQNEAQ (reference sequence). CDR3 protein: CASSPSGYPIYEQYF. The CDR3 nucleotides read TGTGCCAGCAGCCCCTCGGGGTACCCGATCTACGAGCAGTACTTC. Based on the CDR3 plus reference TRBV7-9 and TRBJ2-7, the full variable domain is DTGVSQNPRHKITKRGQNVTFRCDPISEHNRLYWYRQTLGQGPEFLTYFQNEAQLEKSRLLSDRFSAERPKGSFSTLEIQRTEQGDSAMYLCASSPSGYPIYEQYFGPGTRLTVT.

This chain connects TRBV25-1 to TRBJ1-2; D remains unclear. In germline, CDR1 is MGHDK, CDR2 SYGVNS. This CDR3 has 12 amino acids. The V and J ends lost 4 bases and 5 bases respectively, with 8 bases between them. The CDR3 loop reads CASSGQQYGYTF. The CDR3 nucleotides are TGTGCCAGCAGTGGTCAACAGTATGGCTACACCTTC.

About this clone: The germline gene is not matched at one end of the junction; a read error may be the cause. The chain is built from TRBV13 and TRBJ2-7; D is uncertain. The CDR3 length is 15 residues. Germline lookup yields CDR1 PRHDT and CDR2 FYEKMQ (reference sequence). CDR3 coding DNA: TGTGCCAGCAGCCTGCGACACCAAACCCCCTATGAGCAGTACTTC. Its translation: CASSLRHQTPYEQYF. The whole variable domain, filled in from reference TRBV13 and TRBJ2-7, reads AAGVIQSPRHLIKEKRETATLKCYPIPRHDTVYWYQQGPGQDPQFLISFYEKMQSDKGSIPDRFSAQQFSDYHSELNMSSLELGDSALYFCASSLRHQTPYEQYFGPGTRLTVT.

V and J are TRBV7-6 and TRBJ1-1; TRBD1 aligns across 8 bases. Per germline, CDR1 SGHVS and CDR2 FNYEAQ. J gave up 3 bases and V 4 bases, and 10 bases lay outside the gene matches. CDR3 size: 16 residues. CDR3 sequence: CASSSYRGLSDTEAFF. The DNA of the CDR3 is TGTGCCAGCAGCTCCTACAGGGGGTTGTCGGACACTGAAGCTTTCTTT.

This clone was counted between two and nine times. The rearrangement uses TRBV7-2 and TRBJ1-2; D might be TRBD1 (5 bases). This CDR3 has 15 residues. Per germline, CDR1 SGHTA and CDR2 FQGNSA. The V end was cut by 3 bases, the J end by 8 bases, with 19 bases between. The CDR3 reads CASSLPTGRVGGYTF. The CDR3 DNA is TGTGCCAGCAGCTTGCCTACGGGCAGGGTTGGCGGCTACACCTTC.

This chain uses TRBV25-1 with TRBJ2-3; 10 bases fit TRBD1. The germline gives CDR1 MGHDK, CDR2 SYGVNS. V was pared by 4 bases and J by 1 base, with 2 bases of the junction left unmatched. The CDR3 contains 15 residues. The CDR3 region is CASSAGTGGTDTQYF. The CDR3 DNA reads TGTGCCAGCAGTGCCGGGACAGGGGGCACAGATACGCAGTATTTT.

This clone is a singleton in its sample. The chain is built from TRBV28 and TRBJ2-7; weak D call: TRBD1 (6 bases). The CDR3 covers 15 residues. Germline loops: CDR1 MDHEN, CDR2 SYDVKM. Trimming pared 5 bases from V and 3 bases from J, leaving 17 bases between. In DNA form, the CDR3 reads TGTGCCAGCAGTCCCAAACGGACAGATATCTACGAGCAGTACTTC. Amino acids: CASSPKRTDIYEQYF. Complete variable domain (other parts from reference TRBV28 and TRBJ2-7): DVKVTQSSRYLVKRTGEKVFLECVQDMDHENMFWYRQDPGLGLRLIYFSYDVKMKEKGDIPEGYSVSREKKERFSLILESASTNQTSMYLCASSPKRTDIYEQYFGPGTRLTVT.

CDR3 in amino acids: CASSLPMPTNYGYTF. For the CDR3, the DNA is TGTGCCAGCAGCTTACCTATGCCCACTAACTATGGCTACACCTTC. The rearrangement joins TRBV5-4 to TRBJ1-2; the D is unclear. Deletions cut 2 bases from V and 0 bases from J, with 11 bases between. The CDR3 is 15 residues long. Germline-derived CDR1 and CDR2 are SGHNT and YYREEE (reference sequence).